These T cell receptor beta chains were read from a single sample in a study of T cells in Graves' hyperthyroidism and ophthalmopathy. Each CDR3 protein is one row after TCRdb ran MiXCR on the multiplex PCR reads. The table records about 720,000 distinct CDR3 sequences, roughly 20% of them present only once. The sample was blood. These receptors originate from a woman aged 50 to 60 with Graves' hyperthyroidism that later progressed to Graves' ophthalmopathy. The CDR3 runs from the conserved cysteine through the conserved F or W. The D gene is left open where the match is weak. A row's size may be missing; if present it is once, few, many or a size class.

abundance | d_gene | j_gene | v_gene | CDR3aa | CDR3nt
many | TRBD1 | TRBJ1-2 | TRBV2 | CASSEEIQGAGGYTF | TGTGCCAGCAGTGAAGAGATACAGGGGGCTGGCGGCTACACCTTC
many | TRBD1 | TRBJ2-7 | TRBV15 | CATSREPGGRYEQYF | TGTGCCACCAGCAGAGAACCAGGGGGACGATACGAGCAGTACTTC
many | NA | TRBJ2-1 | TRBV7-2 | CASSLASISYNEQFF | TGTGCCAGCAGCCTGGCAAGTATCTCCTACAATGAGCAGTTCTTC
NA | NA | TRBJ2-1 | TRBV15 | CATSREKGYEDNEQFF | TGTGCCACCAGCCGGGAAAAGGGTTATGAGGACAATGAGCAGTTCTTC
NA | NA | TRBJ2-2 | TRBV14 | CASSQDSIALRNTGELFF | TGTGCCAGCAGCCAAGATTCGATCGCGCTTAGGAACACCGGGGAGCTGTTTTTT
NA | NA | TRBJ1-5 | TRBV10-3 | CAISATENYSNQPQHF | TGTGCCATCAGCGCTACAGAAAACTATAGCAATCAGCCCCAGCATTTT
many | NA | TRBJ2-5 | TRBV7-9 | CASSLDLETQETQYF | TGTGCCAGCAGCTTAGATCTAGAAACCCAAGAGACCCAGTACTTC
NA | TRBD1 | TRBJ1-4 | TRBV3-1 | CASSHSTGASEKLFF | TGTGCCAGCAGCCACTCGACAGGGGCAAGTGAAAAACTGTTTTTT
NA | TRBD1 | TRBJ1-2 | TRBV20-1 | CSAHTGGGYGYTF | TGCAGTGCTCACACAGGGGGCGGCTATGGCTACACCTTC
many | NA | TRBJ1-2 | TRBV2 | CASNRQDFGYGYTF | TGTGCCAGCAATCGACAGGACTTCGGCTATGGCTACACCTTC
once | NA | TRBJ2-2 | TRBV6-4 | CASSLGIFQGWGGELFF | TGTGCCAGCAGTTTGGGCATTTTTCAGGGTTGGGGCGGGGAGCTGTTTTTT
many | NA | TRBJ2-5 | TRBV18 | CASSRGVGETQYF | TGTGCCAGCTCGCGCGGGGTCGGGGAGACCCAGTACTTC
few | TRBD1 | TRBJ1-1 | TRBV19 | CASSSGQKAFF | TGTGCCAGTAGTTCGGGACAGAAAGCTTTCTTT
few | TRBD1 | TRBJ1-2 | TRBV19 | CASSTPGTVYGYTF | TGTGCCAGTAGTACGCCCGGGACAGTCTATGGCTACACCTTC
few | NA | TRBJ2-1 | TRBV5-1 | CASSLARGTGVRNEQFF | TGCGCCAGCAGCTTGGCCCGTGGGACGGGAGTTAGGAATGAGCAGTTCTTC
NA | NA | TRBJ1-3 | TRBV9 | CASSVGQSSGNTIYF | TGTGCCAGCAGCGTAGGACAGTCGTCTGGAAACACCATATATTTT
NA | NA | TRBJ1-5 | TRBV19 | CASSYDGADNQPQHF | TGTGCCAGTAGTTACGACGGGGCCGATAATCAGCCCCAGCATTTT
NA | TRBD1 | TRBJ2-3 | TRBV7-9 | CASSFPGQGMNTQYF | TGTGCCAGCAGCTTTCCGGGACAGGGGATGAATACGCAGTATTTT
many | NA | TRBJ1-1 | TRBV3-1 | CASSYTGEAFF | TGTGCCAGCAGCTATACAGGGGAAGCTTTCTTT
NA | TRBD1 | TRBJ1-2 | TRBV12-3/TRBV12-4 | CASTPEDRGDSYTF | TGTGCCAGCACTCCTGAGGACAGGGGGGATAGCTACACCTTC
few | NA | TRBJ2-1 | TRBV20-1 | CSARDPAGAYNEQFF | TGCAGTGCTAGAGATCCCGCAGGGGCCTACAATGAGCAGTTCTTC
NA | NA | TRBJ1-1 | TRBV20-1 | CSAPWGGTEAFF | TGCAGTGCCCCTTGGGGGGGCACTGAAGCTTTCTTT
many | TRBD1 | TRBJ2-1 | TRBV5-1 | CASSLALGTGGRNEQFF | TGCGCCAGCAGCTTGGCATTGGGGACAGGGGGCAGGAATGAGCAGTTCTTC
NA | NA | TRBJ2-3 | TRBV20-1 | CSASQGGDTQYF | TGCAGTGCTTCCCAGGGAGGAGATACGCAGTATTTT
few | TRBD2 | TRBJ2-1 | TRBV19 | CASSILAGAGDEQFF | TGTGCCAGTAGTATTTTAGCGGGGGCCGGGGATGAGCAGTTCTTC
many | NA | TRBJ1-1 | TRBV12-3/TRBV12-4 | CASSSQGSNTEAFF | TGTGCCAGCAGTTCACAAGGGTCGAACACTGAAGCTTTCTTT
many | TRBD1 | TRBJ2-7 | TRBV15 | CATSRVTGDYEQYF | TGTGCCACCAGCAGAGTGACAGGGGACTACGAGCAGTACTTC
few | NA | TRBJ1-1 | TRBV13 | CVSSGSGTGNTEAFF | TGTGTCAGCAGCGGATCCGGGACGGGAAACACTGAAGCTTTCTTT
NA | NA | TRBJ2-1 | TRBV11-3 | CASSPSGDEQFF | TGTGCCAGCAGCCCTTCGGGGGATGAGCAGTTCTTC